This T cell receptor (beta chain) was sequenced for a study of blood T cell repertoires in COVID-19. Study-wide context: Samples came from the United States, Italy and Spain, spanning acute and convalescent COVID-19. PBMCs, B-cell-depleted T cells, or T cells were the source of the cDNA or gDNA that made up the material.

Authors' analysis steps: Amplification with reference gene primers provided the estimates of nucleated cell counts. Produced via immunoSEQ multiplex PCR; TCRdb's table is partial and in-frame only. V and J calls and clone size are those listed in that table; D and trimming were worked out from the DNA. The table includes roughly 85,000 clones, 86% detected once. The CDR3 totals 17 residues. Germline CDR1 SGHAT, CDR2 FQNNGV. Between the trimmed V and J ends, which lost 5 bases and 0 bases, there was a span of 20 bases. This clonotype was obtained from a middle-aged man with active or convalescent COVID-19. The sequenced material came from peripheral blood. The chain links TRBV11-2 to TRBJ2-7; D is perhaps TRBD1 (6 bases). CDR3 sequence: CASSPRLDRLNSYEQYF. The CDR3 coding sequence is TGTGCCAGCAGCCCGCGCCTGGACAGATTAAACTCCTACGAGCAGTACTTC.